Each of the 32 T cell receptor beta chains below was sequenced from the same sample in a study of long-term antiretroviral therapy in people with HIV. This was the immunoSEQ v3.0 assay at survey level. The repertoire was sequenced with immunoSEQ multiplex PCR; TCRdb's copy has only in-frame clones and lacks some. The table has around 20,000 clones, around 85% seen once; the top ten hold roughly 8.6%. The sequencing here drew on unsorted PBMCs, taken 0.9 years after starting antiretroviral therapy. These receptor sequences come from a young man with HIV.

CDR3 nucleotides: TGTGCCAGCAGTGAGGAGGGGTCCTTGAACACCGGGGAGCTGTTTTTT. It specifies CASSEEGSLNTGELFF. The chain recombines TRBV2 with TRBJ2-2, with a tentative D call TRBD2 (6 bases). CDR1 SNHLY and CDR2 FYNNEI come from the germline V gene. V lost 3 bases to trimming and J lost 1 base, with 12 bases between them. This CDR3 comprises 16 residues.

The chain has TRBV29-1 and TRBJ1-2; TRBD1 might be the D (5 bases). The ends were cut back, 4 bases at V and 12 bases at J, with 9 bases in the middle. Germline loops: CDR1 SQVTM, CDR2 ANQGSEA. The CDR3 has 9 amino acids. The CDR3 DNA follows: TGCAGCGTTGCGGCAGGGCACACCTTC. Translated, it gives CSVAAGHTF.

The chain joins TRBV5-5 to TRBJ1-1; tentatively, D is TRBD1 (5 bases). Trimming took 3 bases from V and 4 from J, leaving 13 bases between them. Germline V gene lookup returns CDR1 SGHKS and CDR2 YYEKEE (reference sequence). There are 14 residues in the CDR3. For the CDR3, the DNA is TGTGCCAGCAGCTCCCGGGGGGAGGGCACTGAAGCTTTCTTT. Translating it yields CASSSRGEGTEAFF.

The chain combines TRBV5-5 with TRBJ1-4; 7 bases match TRBD1. After removal of 4 bases from V and 0 bases from J, the junction contained 6 bases not matched to a gene. CDR1 is SGHKS and CDR2 is YYEKEE in the germline V gene (reference sequence). This CDR3 has 16 amino acids. Here the CDR3 DNA reads TGTGCCAGCAGCGATACAGGGGTTGCAACTAATGAAAAACTGTTTTTT. This gives the protein CASSDTGVATNEKLFF.

This clone was counted a single time. The CDR3 region has the DNA TGTGCCTGGAGTCCCTCGACAGGGACAAACACTGAAGCTTTCTTT. Translation: CAWSPSTGTNTEAFF. This chain uses TRBV30 with TRBJ1-1, with 7 bases aligning to TRBD1. J was trimmed by 2 bases and V by 2 bases; bases with no gene match: 8. This CDR3 is 15 amino acids long. The germline V gene has CDR1 GTSNPN and CDR2 SVGIG (reference sequence).

The CDR3: CASSIDWRRQVDQPQHF. The CDR3 DNA reads TGTGCCAGTAGTATAGATTGGAGGCGGCAGGTCGATCAGCCCCAGCATTTT. V and J are TRBV19 and TRBJ1-5; D gene unclear. With 0 bases removed from V and 5 bases from J, the gap between germline ends came to 17 bases. The germline gives CDR1 LNHDA, CDR2 SQIVND (reference sequence). The CDR3 loop spans 17 amino acids.

This clone was seen a handful of times. The chain joins TRBV6-5 to TRBJ1-2; 8 nucleotides match TRBD1. V dropped 10 bases and J dropped 5; count of bases not matched to a gene: 9. The germline V gene has CDR1 MNHEY and CDR2 SVGAGI. This CDR3 comprises 13 residues. In nucleotides, the CDR3 is TGTGCCACCAAACCGGGACAGGTGTATGGCTACACCTTC. The encoded protein is CATKPGQVYGYTF.

V is TRBV28 and J is TRBJ1-6; D not resolved. This CDR3 comprises 15 residues. The V end was cut by 8 bases, the J end by 10 bases, with 21 bases between. Germline CDR1 is MDHEN and CDR2 is SYDVKM. This chain's CDR3 is CASQIPAGSGSPLHF. The CDR3 DNA is TGTGCCAGCCAAATCCCGGCGGGGTCAGGATCACCCCTCCACTTT.

The chain links TRBV7-9 to TRBJ2-2; TRBD1 aligns across 7 bases. Losses at the gene ends were 5 bases for V and 5 bases for J; bases not matched to a gene: 8. The CDR3 runs 15 residues. The germline V gene encodes CDR1 SEHNR and CDR2 FQNEAQ (reference sequence). The CDR3 loop reads CASSDRQGMTGELFF. The CDR3 DNA reads TGTGCCAGCAGCGACCGACAGGGTATGACCGGGGAGCTGTTTTTT.

This chain uses TRBV6-5 with TRBJ1-2; unclear D gene. The V gene lost 8 bases and the J gene lost 8 bases, with 15 bases spanning the gap. Germline assignment: CDR1 MNHEY and CDR2 SVGAGI. The CDR3 consists of 12 residues. CDR3 DNA sequence: TGTGCCAGCCTGAGGTTGGGTGAAGGCTACACCTTC. Its translation: CASLRLGEGYTF.

V gene TRBV28 combines with J gene TRBJ1-1, with D maybe TRBD1 (5 bases). Germline V gives CDR1 MDHEN, CDR2 SYDVKM. This CDR3 is built from 17 residues. With 3 bases removed from V and 3 bases from J, the gap between germline ends came to 20 bases. The chain's CDR3 is CASSLVGEGRMDTEAFF. Written as DNA, the CDR3 is TGTGCCAGCAGTTTGGTGGGTGAGGGGCGGATGGACACTGAAGCTTTCTTT.

The chain joins TRBV7-8 to TRBJ1-5; 8 nucleotides align to TRBD1. CDR1 is SGHVS and CDR2 is FQNEAQ in the germline V gene. The CDR3 consists of 14 residues. J was trimmed by 4 bases and V by 5 bases; bases with no gene match: 4. As DNA, the CDR3 is TGTGCCAGCAGCCCGGGACAGGCAAATCAGCCCCAGCATTTT. It encodes CASSPGQANQPQHF.

The chain is built from TRBV6-5 and TRBJ2-2; D uncertain. Germline assignment: CDR1 MNHEY and CDR2 SVGAGI. The CDR3 has 14 residues. V lost 0 bases, J lost 5 bases, and 7 bases lay in between. CDR3 sequence reads: CASSYSAPTGELFF. The DNA for the CDR3 is TGTGCCAGCAGTTACTCAGCACCGACCGGGGAGCTGTTTTTT.

This chain connects TRBV11-2 to TRBJ2-7; D unclear. Trimming left V 1 base short and J 6 bases short, with 10 bases between. The germline CDR1 and CDR2 sequences are SGHAT and FQNNGV. The CDR3 sequence is 13 residues long. CDR3 region: CASSLGQLIEQYV. CDR3 nucleotides: TGTGCCAGCAGCTTAGGGCAGTTGATCGAGCAGTACGTC.

V gene TRBV2 combines with J gene TRBJ2-3, with TRBD2 identical over 8 bases. Looked up from germline, CDR1 is SNHLY and CDR2 is FYNNEI. The trim removed 4 bases at V and 3 bases at J, leaving 3 bases unmatched. The CDR3 length is 14 residues. CDR3 residues: CASSVVAGTDTQYF. Written as DNA, the CDR3 is TGTGCCAGCAGTGTAGTAGCGGGGACAGATACGCAGTATTTT.

The chain uses TRBV2 and TRBJ1-4; the D gene is possibly TRBD1 (6 bases). Trimming pared 4 bases from V and 7 bases from J, leaving 13 bases between. Per the germline V gene, CDR1 is SNHLY and CDR2 is FYNNEI. The CDR3 runs 14 residues. The CDR3 DNA reads as TGTGCCAGCAGTGTAGGGGGGTTGGCTGAAAAACTGTTTTTT. Its protein product is CASSVGGLAEKLFF. The variable domain in full, completed from reference TRBV2 and TRBJ1-4, reads EPEVTQTPSHQVTQMGQEVILRCVPISNHLYFYWYRQILGQKVEFLVSFYNNEISEKSEIFDDQFSVERPDGSNFTLKIRSTKLEDSAMYFCASSVGGLAEKLFFGSGTQLSVL.

This chain links TRBV29-1 with TRBJ1-5, with D tentatively TRBD1 (5 bases). Germline V gene data show CDR1 as SQVTM and CDR2 as ANQGSEA. This CDR3 has 12 residues. V dropped 8 bases and J dropped 5 bases, with 13 bases sitting between them. As DNA, the CDR3 is TGCAGCCTGAGGGGACGACATCAGCCCCAGCATTTT. Translated: CSLRGRHQPQHF.

The chain carries TRBV28 and TRBJ2-3; D remains ambiguous. Germline V gene sequence: CDR1 MDHEN, CDR2 SYDVKM. CDR3 length: 12 residues. V dropped 5 bases and J dropped 4 bases, with 7 bases sitting between them. CDR3 amino acids: CASSSGADTQYF. CDR3 in DNA: TGTGCCAGCAGTAGTGGGGCAGATACGCAGTATTTT.

In this sample, this clone turned up a few times. The rearrangement links TRBV6-5 to TRBJ1-2, with D perhaps TRBD1 (6 bases). This CDR3 is built from 14 residues. Trimming shortened V by 0 bases and J by 4 bases, and 9 bases separated the two germline ends. The V gene's germline CDR1 is MNHEY and CDR2 SVGAGI. This CDR3 is CASSYSGGSYGYTF. The CDR3 nucleotides read TGTGCCAGCAGTTACTCGGGGGGCTCCTATGGCTACACCTTC.

The count of this clone is one. This chain connects TRBV30 to TRBJ1-3; D remains unclear. This CDR3 comprises 13 residues. CDR1 GTSNPN and CDR2 SVGIG come from the germline V gene (reference sequence). Trimming cost V 3 bases and J 0 bases, with 6 bases left between them. In DNA, the CDR3 is TGTGCCTGGAGCAAGAGCTCTGGAAACACCATATATTTT. Protein product: CAWSKSSGNTIYF.

The rearrangement uses TRBV6-1 and TRBJ2-2; a possible D gene is TRBD1 (6 bases). CDR3 length equals 14 residues. From germline, CDR1 is MNHNS and CDR2 SASEGT. Trimming cost V 7 bases and J 3 bases, with 12 bases left between them. The CDR3 is CASTKTGDTGELFF. CDR3 bases: TGTGCCAGCACTAAGACAGGTGACACCGGGGAGCTGTTTTTT.

The chain carries TRBV2 and TRBJ1-5; a possible D gene is TRBD1 (6 bases). This CDR3 is built from 18 residues. V was trimmed by 2 bases and J by 1 base, leaving 18 bases between them. Germline CDR1 SNHLY, CDR2 FYNNEI. The CDR3: CASSELRAAGASNQPQHF. The CDR3 DNA is TGTGCCAGCAGTGAATTAAGGGCGGCAGGGGCCAGCAATCAGCCCCAGCATTTT.

This clone showed up just a few times. The chain combines TRBV5-4 with TRBJ2-1, with a tentative D call TRBD1 (5 bases). Trimming pared 4 bases from V and 0 bases from J, leaving 11 bases between. This CDR3 is built from 15 residues. CDR1 and CDR2 (germline): SGHNT, YYREEE (reference sequence). The CDR3 region has the DNA TGTGCCAGCAGCCCCGACAGTAGCTCCTACAATGAGCAGTTCTTC. Translating gives CASSPDSSSYNEQFF. Full variable domain (outside the CDR3, taken from reference TRBV5-4 and TRBJ2-1): ETGVTQSPTHLIKTRGQQVTLRCSSQSGHNTVSWYQQALGQGPQFIFQYYREEENGRGNFPPRFSGLQFPNYSSELNVNALELDDSALYLCASSPDSSSYNEQFFGPGTRLTVL.

The genes are TRBV28 and TRBJ1-6; D gene ambiguous. V was clipped by 7 bases and J by 4 bases, with 8 bases between them. CDR3 length: 13 amino acids. Germline assignment: CDR1 MDHEN and CDR2 SYDVKM. The CDR3 is CASTPPYNSPLHF. The CDR3 coding sequence is TGTGCCAGCACCCCGCCGTATAATTCACCCCTCCACTTT.

The gene calls are TRBV2 and TRBJ2-7; D call uncertain. V was shortened by 4 bases and J by 0 bases, with 1 base between the two germline ends. The germline V gene has CDR1 SNHLY and CDR2 FYNNEI. The CDR3 consists of 11 residues. The CDR3, as DNA: TGTGCCAGCAGTGCCTCCTACGAGCAGTACTTC. This codes for CASSASYEQYF.

The chain joins TRBV5-1 to TRBJ2-2, with 7 positions matching TRBD1. The CDR3 is 15 amino acids. CDR1 and CDR2 (germline): SGHRS, YFSETQ. V lost 3 bases and J lost 0; bases outside the gene matches: 2. The CDR3 coding sequence is TGCGCCAGCAGCTACGGGACAGCGAACACCGGGGAGCTGTTTTTT. Its translation: CASSYGTANTGELFF.

The genes are TRBV25-1 and TRBJ1-3; D gene unclear. The CDR3 length is 13 residues. The germline V and J ends were trimmed by 5 bases and 3 bases, with 8 bases remaining between them. Per germline, CDR1 MGHDK and CDR2 SYGVNS. CDR3 nucleotides: TGTGCCAGCAGTTACGGGTATGGAAACACCATATATTTT. It yields the protein CASSYGYGNTIYF.

The chain joins TRBV4-1 to TRBJ1-5; possibly TRBD1 for D (6 bases). V lost 7 bases to trimming and J lost 4 bases, with 14 bases between them. The CDR3 has 14 amino acids. Germline CDR1 is MGHRA and CDR2 is YSYEKL. The chain's CDR3 is CASNPRGGNQPQHF. The CDR3 DNA reads as TGCGCCAGCAACCCCCGAGGGGGGAATCAGCCCCAGCATTTT.

The chain uses TRBV10-3 and TRBJ1-3, with TRBD1 matching 9 bases. The length of the CDR3 is 16 residues. CDR1 and CDR2 (germline): ENHRY, SYGVKD. J lost 6 bases, V lost 3 bases, and 9 bases had no gene match. CDR3 DNA: TGTGCCATCAGTGACCCGGGTAGGACAGGGGAAAACACCATATATTTT. It translates to CAISDPGRTGENTIYF.

The rearrangement joins TRBV7-9 to TRBJ2-7; D gene unclear. CDR3 length: 11 amino acids. Germline-derived CDR1 and CDR2 are SEHNR and FQNEAQ (reference sequence). V gave up 3 bases and J gave up 0 bases, with 0 bases separating them. The CDR3 DNA reads TGTGCCAGCAGCTTCTCCTACGAGCAGTACTTC. This sequence encodes CASSFSYEQYF.

The rearrangement links TRBV5-1 to TRBJ2-5; TRBD2 matches 10 bases. Germline-derived CDR1 and CDR2 are SGHRS and YFSETQ. J gave up 2 bases and V 4 bases, and 8 bases lay outside the gene matches. There are 16 residues in the CDR3. CDR3 amino acids: CASSPSSGGVQETQYF. The CDR3 DNA is TGCGCCAGCAGCCCCTCAAGCGGGGGGGTACAAGAGACCCAGTACTTC.

The chain links TRBV5-1 to TRBJ2-3; 9 nucleotides agree with TRBD2. After removal of 0 bases from V and 0 bases from J, the junction contained 8 bases not matched to a gene. The CDR3 extends over 18 amino acids. Germline V gives CDR1 SGHRS, CDR2 YFSETQ. CDR3 region: CASSLGGSGGSSTDTQYF. The CDR3 region has the DNA TGCGCCAGCAGCTTGGGTGGTAGCGGGGGATCTAGCACAGATACGCAGTATTTT.